Listed here is a single T cell receptor (beta chain). The target antigen is unknown. V was cut by 4 bases and J by 6 bases, with 13 bases left in between. CDR1 is LNHDA and CDR2 is SQIVND in the germline V gene (reference sequence). CDR3 length equals 14 residues. The PCR made use of 60 Vbeta and 13 Jbeta primers. TCRdb's table, derived via immunoSEQ multiplex PCR, lists solely in-frame clones and lacks some. The sample lists around 150,000 clones, 50% to 75% occurring once. The entry originates in a study of cytomegalovirus exposure and HLA in healthy donors. Study-wide points: Highly shared sequence variants in one cluster were likely a sequencing artifact. In a later analysis, HLA-associated beta chains showed higher expansion and lower generation probabilities than comparable chains.

At collection, donors were nominally healthy, but unrecorded immune exposures were probable. The chain couples TRBV19 to TRBJ1-5; the D gene is possibly TRBD1 (6 bases). The sequenced sample consisted of PBMCs. The receptor comes from a woman aged 30 to 39 in good health and CMV-seropositive. The CDR3 reads CASSKRQDRQPQHF. CDR3 in DNA: TGTGCCAGTAGTAAAAGACAGGACCGTCAGCCCCAGCATTTT.